This is a list of T cell receptor beta chains from one sample in a study of OX40 agonist ivuxolimab in advanced cancers. Sequenced by immunoSEQ multiplex PCR; TCRdb stores in-frame clones only, minus some. The data hold some 71,000 clones, with approximately 91% observed a single time. The sample was CD4+ or CD8+ T cells sorted from blood, taken in a trial of the OX40 agonist ivuxolimab. Receptor source: an adult with an advanced solid tumor such as melanoma, head and neck, liver or kidney cancer. CDR3s include the opening cysteine and the closing phenylalanine or tryptophan. A D gene is named only where the DNA matches it firmly. Clone size is stated in some rows and not others, as once, few, many or a class when expanded.

d_gene	j_gene	abundance	v_gene	CDR3nt	CDR3aa
TRBD1	TRBJ2-2	-	TRBV4-3	TGCGCCAGCAGTACAGGGGGCGCTCAGTACACCGGGGAGCTGTTTTTT	CASSTGGAQYTGELFF
-	TRBJ2-7	-	TRBV21-1	TGTGCCAGCGGGCCCCGGGACAGCAGCCCGCTCGAACCCTACGAGCAGTACTTC	CASGPRDSSPLEPYEQYF
-	TRBJ1-2	-	TRBV4-1	TGCGCCAGCAGCCAAGATATTGCCGAGGCAGGGACCTACACCTTC	CASSQDIAEAGTYTF
TRBD1	TRBJ2-2	-	TRBV7-9	TGTGCCAGCAGCCCGCGTACAGGGGAAGGGCCGAACACCGGGGAGCTGTTTTTT	CASSPRTGEGPNTGELFF
-	TRBJ2-3	-	TRBV7-3	TGTGCCAGCTTAAGGGCTAGGGACACAGATACGCAGTATTTT	CASLRARDTDTQYF
-	TRBJ1-5	-	TRBV7-8	TGTGCCAGCAGCTCCAACTGGGTTTTGCTTCAGCCCCAGCATTTT	CASSSNWVLLQPQHF
TRBD1	TRBJ2-7	-	TRBV27	TGTGCCAGCAGTTCTAGACAGGGCTCCTACGAGCAGTACTTC	CASSSRQGSYEQYF
-	TRBJ2-5	-	TRBV27	TGTGCCAGCAGCCACTTCGATGGGACGGCGGAGACCCAGTACTTC	CASSHFDGTAETQYF
-	TRBJ1-1	-	TRBV9	TGTGCCAGCAGCGATACACAGGGTCCTAACACTGAAGCTTTCTTT	CASSDTQGPNTEAFF
-	TRBJ2-7	-	TRBV19	TGTGCCAGTAGTCAGGGGGGGCCTTCCTACGAGCAGTACTTC	CASSQGGPSYEQYF
TRBD2	TRBJ2-7	-	TRBV5-6	TGTGCCAGCAGCTTGGGACTAGCGGGAGTAAGCGAGCAGTACTTC	CASSLGLAGVSEQYF
TRBD1	TRBJ1-5	-	TRBV7-9	TGTGCCAGCAGCCCGGGACAGGGTTCTCAGCCCCAGCATTTT	CASSPGQGSQPQHF
-	TRBJ2-7	-	TRBV5-4	TGTGCCAGCAGCGAAAACCCCCAAATAGAGCAGTACTTC	CASSENPQIEQYF
-	TRBJ2-7	-	TRBV6-5	TGTGCCAGCAGTTACTCGTATCGGGCAGGGAACGAGCAGTACTTC	CASSYSYRAGNEQYF
TRBD1	TRBJ2-3	once	TRBV30	TGTGCCTGGGAAACGACAGGGTCGAGCACAGATACGCAGTATTTT	CAWETTGSSTDTQYF
TRBD2	TRBJ2-1	-	TRBV19	TGTGCCAGTAAATCGGGACTAGACGGTTTCCATGAGCAGTTCTTC	CASKSGLDGFHEQFF
-	TRBJ2-2	-	TRBV28	TGTGCCAGCAGTTCCCACTGGAACACCGGGGAGCTGTTTTTT	CASSSHWNTGELFF
-	TRBJ1-3	once	TRBV5-6	TGTGCCAGCAGCTTTGGCGGACAGCAAAACACCATATATTTT	CASSFGGQQNTIYF
-	TRBJ2-7	once	TRBV2	TGTGCCAGCAGTGATCGGGCCTCCTACGAGCAGTACTTC	CASSDRASYEQYF
-	TRBJ1-1	few	TRBV11-3	TGTGCCAGCAGCTTAGCCCACAGGAACACTGAAGCTTTCTTT	CASSLAHRNTEAFF
-	TRBJ1-4	-	TRBV7-2	TGTGCCAGCAGCTTACCGATGGACGAAAAACTGTTTTTT	CASSLPMDEKLFF
-	TRBJ2-2	once	TRBV28	TGTGCCAGCAGTTCTCACTTAGTTGGACTGAAGAACACCGGGGAGCTGTTTTTT	CASSSHLVGLKNTGELFF
-	TRBJ2-1	-	TRBV27	TGTGCCAGCAGCTGGGGGGACAGTAATGAGCAGTTCTTC	CASSWGDSNEQFF
-	TRBJ2-7	-	TRBV7-9	TGTGCCAGCAGCTTAGGGGTAAGTGGGGAGACCCACTCCTACGAGCAGTACTTC	CASSLGVSGETHSYEQYF
-	TRBJ2-1	few	TRBV27	TGTGCCAGCAGTGCCGTGGACTACGCGGAAGGTTTAAGAGTCTTC	CASSAVDYAEGLRVF
TRBD2	TRBJ2-7	-	TRBV5-5	TGTGCCAGCAGCTTCCCCGCGGGAGTCTCCTACGAGCAGTACTTC	CASSFPAGVSYEQYF
-	TRBJ2-1	-	TRBV7-3	TGTGCCAGCAGCTTAATATCGGTTAGCGGAGGACCCTACAATGAGCAGTTCTTC	CASSLISVSGGPYNEQFF
TRBD2	TRBJ2-3	-	TRBV6-4	TGTGCCAGCAGTGACTCGAGCGGGAGGGCAGATACGCAGTATTTT	CASSDSSGRADTQYF
TRBD2	TRBJ2-5	-	TRBV9	TGTGCCAGCAGCGTAACGGGGGGAGGGTTAGGGGAGACCCAGTACTTC	CASSVTGGGLGETQYF
TRBD2	TRBJ2-5	-	TRBV28	TGTGCCAGCAGTTTACCCTCGACTAGCGGTGGGGAGACCCAGTACTTC	CASSLPSTSGGETQYF
-	TRBJ2-1	-	TRBV18	TGTGCCAGCTCACCGAGGGCGTCCTACAATGAGCAGTTCTTC	CASSPRASYNEQFF
-	TRBJ2-2	-	TRBV7-2	TGTGCCAGCAGCTTATTGTCGCCACCTAACGCGAACACCGGGGAGCTGTTTTTT	CASSLLSPPNANTGELFF
-	TRBJ2-7	once	TRBV21-1	TGTGCCAGCAGCAAAACGGTGTCGGGGGCAGGGGGCTTCGAGCAGTACTTC	CASSKTVSGAGGFEQYF
-	TRBJ2-7	-	TRBV28	TGTGCCAGCGGGGGCCTCGAGCAGTACTTC	CASGGLEQYF
-	TRBJ2-2	-	TRBV15	TGTGCCACCAGCAGAGAATGGAACGCAGGTCTCACCGGGGAGCTGTTTTTT	CATSREWNAGLTGELFF